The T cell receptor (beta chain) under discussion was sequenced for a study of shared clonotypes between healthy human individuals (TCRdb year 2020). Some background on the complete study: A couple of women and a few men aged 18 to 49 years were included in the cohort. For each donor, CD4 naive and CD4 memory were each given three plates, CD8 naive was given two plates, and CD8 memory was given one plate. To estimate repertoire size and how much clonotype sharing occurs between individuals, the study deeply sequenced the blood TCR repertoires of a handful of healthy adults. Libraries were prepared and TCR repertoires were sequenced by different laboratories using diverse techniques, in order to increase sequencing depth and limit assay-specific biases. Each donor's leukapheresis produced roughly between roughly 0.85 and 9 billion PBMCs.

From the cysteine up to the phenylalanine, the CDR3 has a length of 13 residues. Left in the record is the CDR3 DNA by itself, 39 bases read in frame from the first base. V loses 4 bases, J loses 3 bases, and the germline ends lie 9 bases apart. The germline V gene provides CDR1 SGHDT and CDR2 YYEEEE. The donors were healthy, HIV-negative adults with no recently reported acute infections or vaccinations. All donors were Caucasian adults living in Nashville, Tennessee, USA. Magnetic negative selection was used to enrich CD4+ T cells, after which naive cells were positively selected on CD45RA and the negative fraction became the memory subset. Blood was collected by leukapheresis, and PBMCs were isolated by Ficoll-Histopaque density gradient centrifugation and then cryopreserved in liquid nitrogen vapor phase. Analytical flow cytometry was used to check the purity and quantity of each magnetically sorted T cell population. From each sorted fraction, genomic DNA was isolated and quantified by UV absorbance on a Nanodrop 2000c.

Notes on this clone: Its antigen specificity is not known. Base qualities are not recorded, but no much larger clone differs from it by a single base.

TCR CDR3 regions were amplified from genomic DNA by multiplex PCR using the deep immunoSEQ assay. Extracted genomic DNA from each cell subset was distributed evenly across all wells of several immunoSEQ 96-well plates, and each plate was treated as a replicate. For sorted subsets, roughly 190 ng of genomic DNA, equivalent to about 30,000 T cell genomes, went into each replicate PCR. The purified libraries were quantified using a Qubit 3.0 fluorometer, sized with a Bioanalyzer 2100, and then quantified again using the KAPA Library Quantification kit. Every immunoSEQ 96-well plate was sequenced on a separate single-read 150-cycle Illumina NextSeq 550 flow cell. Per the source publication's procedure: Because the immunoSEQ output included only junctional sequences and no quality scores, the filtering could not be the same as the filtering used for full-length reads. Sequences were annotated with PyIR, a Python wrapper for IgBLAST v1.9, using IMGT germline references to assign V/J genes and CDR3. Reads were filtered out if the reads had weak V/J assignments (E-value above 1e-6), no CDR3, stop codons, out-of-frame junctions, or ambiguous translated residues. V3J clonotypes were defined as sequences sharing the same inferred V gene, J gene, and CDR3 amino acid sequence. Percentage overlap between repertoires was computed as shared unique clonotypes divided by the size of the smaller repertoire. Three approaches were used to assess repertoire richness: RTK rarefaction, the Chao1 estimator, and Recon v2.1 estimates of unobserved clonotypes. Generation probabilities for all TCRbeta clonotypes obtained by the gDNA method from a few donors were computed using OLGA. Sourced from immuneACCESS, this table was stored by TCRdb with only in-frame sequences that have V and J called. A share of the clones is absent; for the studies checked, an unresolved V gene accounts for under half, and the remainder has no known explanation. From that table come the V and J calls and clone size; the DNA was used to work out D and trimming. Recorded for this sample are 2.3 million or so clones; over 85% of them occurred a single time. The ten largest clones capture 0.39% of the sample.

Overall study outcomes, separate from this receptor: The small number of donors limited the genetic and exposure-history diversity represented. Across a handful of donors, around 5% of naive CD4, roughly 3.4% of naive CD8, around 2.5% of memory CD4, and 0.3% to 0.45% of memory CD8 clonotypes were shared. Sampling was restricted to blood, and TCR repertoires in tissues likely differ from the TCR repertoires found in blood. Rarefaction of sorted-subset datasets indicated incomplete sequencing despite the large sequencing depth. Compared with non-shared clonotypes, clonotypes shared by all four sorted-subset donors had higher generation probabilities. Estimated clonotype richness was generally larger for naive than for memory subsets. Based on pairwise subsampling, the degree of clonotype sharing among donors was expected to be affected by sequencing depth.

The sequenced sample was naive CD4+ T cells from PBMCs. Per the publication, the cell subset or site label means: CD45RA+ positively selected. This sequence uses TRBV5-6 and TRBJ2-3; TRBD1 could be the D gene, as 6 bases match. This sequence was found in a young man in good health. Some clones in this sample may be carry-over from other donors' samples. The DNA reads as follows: TGTGCCAGCAGCATTACAGGGACAGATACGCAGTATTTT. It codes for CASSITGTDTQYF.